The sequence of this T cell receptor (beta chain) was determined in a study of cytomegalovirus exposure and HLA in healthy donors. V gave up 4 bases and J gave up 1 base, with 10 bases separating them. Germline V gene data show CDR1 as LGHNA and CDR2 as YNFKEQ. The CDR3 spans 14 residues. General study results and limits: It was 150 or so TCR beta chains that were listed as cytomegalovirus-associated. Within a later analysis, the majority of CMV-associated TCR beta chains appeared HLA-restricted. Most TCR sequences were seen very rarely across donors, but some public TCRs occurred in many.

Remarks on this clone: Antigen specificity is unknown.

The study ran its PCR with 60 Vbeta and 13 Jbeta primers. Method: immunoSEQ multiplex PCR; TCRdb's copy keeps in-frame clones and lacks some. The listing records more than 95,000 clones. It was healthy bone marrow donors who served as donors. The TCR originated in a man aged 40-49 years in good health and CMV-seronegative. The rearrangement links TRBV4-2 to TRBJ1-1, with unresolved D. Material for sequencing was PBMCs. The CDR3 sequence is CASSLRLENTEAFF. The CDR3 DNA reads TGTGCCAGCAGCCTCCGACTAGAGAACACTGAAGCTTTCTTT.